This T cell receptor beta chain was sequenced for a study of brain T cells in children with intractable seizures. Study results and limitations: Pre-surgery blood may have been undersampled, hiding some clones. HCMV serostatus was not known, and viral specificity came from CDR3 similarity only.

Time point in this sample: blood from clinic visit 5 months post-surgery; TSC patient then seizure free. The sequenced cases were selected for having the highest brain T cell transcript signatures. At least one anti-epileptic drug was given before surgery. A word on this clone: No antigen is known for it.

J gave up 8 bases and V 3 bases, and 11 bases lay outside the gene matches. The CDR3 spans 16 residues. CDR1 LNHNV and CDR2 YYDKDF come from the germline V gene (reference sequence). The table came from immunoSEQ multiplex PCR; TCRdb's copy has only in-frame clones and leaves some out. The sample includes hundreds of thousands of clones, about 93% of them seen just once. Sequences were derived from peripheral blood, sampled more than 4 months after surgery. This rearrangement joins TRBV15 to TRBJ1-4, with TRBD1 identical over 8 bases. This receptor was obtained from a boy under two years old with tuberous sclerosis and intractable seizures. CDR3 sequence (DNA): TGTGCCACCAGCAGGAACGGGGGCCGGACAGGGGAAAAACTGTTTTTT. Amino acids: CATSRNGGRTGEKLFF.